The TCR beta chain under discussion was sequenced for a study of vaccination and CD4 T cells after COVID-19. Study information: The study drew post-COVID samples a median about 100 days after diagnosis (range 35 to 161). Study-level results: SARS-CoV-2-reactive clonotype medians increased from around 19 to 38, not significantly.

Specified time point: late sampling 161 to 241 days after vaccination in a few convalescent patients. Treatment described: approximately nine-day PBMC culture with coronavirus spike peptide pools or control peptides (ViraFEST assay). As concerns this clonotype: Its specificity is unknown.

Oncomine TCR Beta short-read sequencing was applied to DNA from cultured CD4+ T cells. Genomic DNA was taken out of cultured CD4+ T cells by extraction. TCRdb used MiXCR to reprocess the PCR reads, holding one entry per CDR3 protein. This table has about 16,000 distinct CDR3 sequences, roughly 57% appearing once. The CDR3 has 12 residues. Trimming took 2 bases from V and 0 from J, leaving 2 bases between them. CDR1 and CDR2 from the germline V gene are SGHTA and FQGNSA. The chain couples TRBV7-2 to TRBJ2-7; D uncertain. This TCR was sampled from a human donor who had recovered from COVID-19. The specimen was CD4+ T cells from blood, cultured in vitro, collected about 7 months after SARS-CoV-2 vaccination. As DNA, the CDR3 is TGTGCCAGCAGCTTATTCTCCTACGAGCAGTACTTC. Protein product: CASSLFSYEQYF.